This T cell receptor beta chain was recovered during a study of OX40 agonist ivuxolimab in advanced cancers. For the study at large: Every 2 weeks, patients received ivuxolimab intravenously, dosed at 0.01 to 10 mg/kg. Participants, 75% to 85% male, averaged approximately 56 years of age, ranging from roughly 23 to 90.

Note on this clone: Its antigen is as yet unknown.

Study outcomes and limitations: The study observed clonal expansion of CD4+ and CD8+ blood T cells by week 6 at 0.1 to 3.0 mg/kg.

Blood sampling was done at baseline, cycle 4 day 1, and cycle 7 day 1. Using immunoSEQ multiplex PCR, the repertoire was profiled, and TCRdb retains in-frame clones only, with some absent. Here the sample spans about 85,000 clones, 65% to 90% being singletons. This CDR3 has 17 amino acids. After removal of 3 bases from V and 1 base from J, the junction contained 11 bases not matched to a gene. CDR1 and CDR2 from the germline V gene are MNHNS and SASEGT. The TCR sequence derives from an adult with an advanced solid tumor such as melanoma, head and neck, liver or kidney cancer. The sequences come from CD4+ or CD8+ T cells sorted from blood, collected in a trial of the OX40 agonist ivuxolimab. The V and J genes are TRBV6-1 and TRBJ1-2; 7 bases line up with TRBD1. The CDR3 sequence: CASSETGQLSFNYGYTF. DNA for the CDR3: TGTGCCAGCAGTGAGACGGGACAGCTATCCTTTAACTATGGCTACACCTTC.